This record covers a single TCR beta chain. This clone was seen only a few times. The clone's antigen remains unknown. No much larger clonotype is one base removed from it; base qualities were not supplied. This entry is derived from a study of blood T cell repertoires in COVID-19 (dated by TCRdb to the early 2020s). For context, the study as a whole: The collaborator samples originated in the United States, Italy and Spain and spanned the acute and convalescent phases of COVID-19. The dataset comprised deeply sampled blood TCRbeta repertoires from subjects exposed to, actively infected with, or recovered from COVID-19. A de-identified subject ID, COVID-19 status, age in years and sex were almost always included in the sample metadata. Where HLA class I and class II types were available, the types were taken from metadata supplied by the sample provider, not from assay-based typing. The repertoires were released in a freely available public database meant as a resource for research on the immune response to SARS-CoV-2. The samples were drawn from the first 160 participants of the ongoing ImmuneRACE study and from over 950 subjects provided by 6 global collaborators. The material from the prospective study consisted of cDNA or gDNA derived from T cells, B-cell-depleted T cells, or PBMCs. The investigation overall reported the following: The amount of clinical and demographic metadata varied by source and participant and was provided uncurated.

At one collaborating source in Seattle, patients were enrolled during active infection and were followed longitudinally through the course of disease. Whole blood was collected in K2EDTA tubes by collaborating institutions according to the institutions' own protocols. For TCRbeta analysis, collaborators shipped samples as frozen whole blood, isolated PBMCs, or DNA extracted from either of those sample types. TCRbeta CDR3 regions were amplified from genomic DNA by means of the immunoSEQ Assay, a bias-controlled multiplex PCR. In the original analysis: Within the assay, amplification of reference gene primers was used to estimate how many nucleated cells each sample contained. Sequence reads were collapsed and filtered to measure the absolute abundance of every unique TCRbeta CDR3 rearrangement. For each sample, productive Simpson clonality was calculated as the square root of Simpson's diversity index across productive rearrangements. The table comes from immuneACCESS by way of TCRdb, which keeps in-frame sequences with V and J called. Part of the clones is missing from these tables; in studies checked, under half for an unresolved V gene and the rest for unknown reasons. V and J calls and clone size are given by that table; D and trimming were obtained from the DNA. The sample includes roughly 50,000 clones, with 70% to 90% observed a single time. The ten biggest clones cover around 30% of the sample.

CDR1 and CDR2 (LNHDA, SQIVND) derive from the germline V gene (reference sequence). The germline V end is reduced by 4 bases and the J end by 9 bases; junction bases left unmatched: 9. From the cysteine up to the phenylalanine, the CDR3 has a length of 16 residues. Only the CDR3 DNA stays, 48 bases, in frame from base 1. The sequenced sample was peripheral blood. The chain is assembled from TRBV19 and TRBJ1-6; 10 central bases correspond to TRBD1. This receptor was taken from a woman older than 75 with COVID-19, enrolled during active disease. The sequenced DNA: TGTGCCAGTAGTACATCATCCGGGACAGGGGTTTCACCCCTCCACTTT. Its product reads: CASSTSSGTGVSPLHF.